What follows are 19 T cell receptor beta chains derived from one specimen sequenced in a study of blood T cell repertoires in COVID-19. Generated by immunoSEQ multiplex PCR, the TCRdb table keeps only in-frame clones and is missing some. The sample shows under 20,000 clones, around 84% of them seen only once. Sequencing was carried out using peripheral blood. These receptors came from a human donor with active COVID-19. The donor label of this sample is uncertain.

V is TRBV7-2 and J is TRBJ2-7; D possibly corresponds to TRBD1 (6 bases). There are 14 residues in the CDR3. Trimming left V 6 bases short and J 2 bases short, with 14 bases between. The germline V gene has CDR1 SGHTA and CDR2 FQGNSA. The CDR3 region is CASSPKTGPYEQYF. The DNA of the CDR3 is TGTGCCAGCAGTCCTAAGACAGGCCCCTACGAGCAGTACTTC.

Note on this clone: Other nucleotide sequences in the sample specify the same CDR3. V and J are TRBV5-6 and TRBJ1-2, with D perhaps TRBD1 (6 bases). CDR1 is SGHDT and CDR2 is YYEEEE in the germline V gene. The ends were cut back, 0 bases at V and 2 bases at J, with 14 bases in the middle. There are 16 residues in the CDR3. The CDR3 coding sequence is TGTGCCAGCAGCTTGGGCGGTGGGGGCAGAAACTATGGCTACACCTTC. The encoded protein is CASSLGGGGRNYGYTF.

CDR3 bases: TGTGCCAGCAGTTTAGCACCTCTCCTCGCCGGGACAGAGTACAATGAGCAGTTCTTC. It specifies CASSLAPLLAGTEYNEQFF. J is TRBJ2-1 and V is TRBV27, with TRBD1 matching 7 bases. The CDR3 spans 19 residues. Germline V gene data show CDR1 as MNHEY and CDR2 as SMNVEV (reference sequence). V was clipped by 2 bases and J by 4 bases; unmatched bases: 17.

The CDR3 DNA follows: TGTGCCAGCAGTTACGCCGGGACAGGTGGAAACACCATATATTTT. This encodes CASSYAGTGGNTIYF. The chain links TRBV6-5 to TRBJ1-3, with 8 bases aligning to TRBD1. The V gene's germline CDR1 is MNHEY and CDR2 SVGAGI. V gave up 2 bases and J gave up 3 bases; unmatched junction bases: 3. This CDR3 contains 15 residues.

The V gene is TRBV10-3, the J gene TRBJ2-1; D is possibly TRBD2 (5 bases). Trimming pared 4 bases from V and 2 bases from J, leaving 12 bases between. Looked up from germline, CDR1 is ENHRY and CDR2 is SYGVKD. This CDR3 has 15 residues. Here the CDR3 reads CAISGLLGTYNEQFF. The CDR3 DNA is TGTGCCATCAGTGGGCTACTAGGGACCTACAATGAGCAGTTCTTC.

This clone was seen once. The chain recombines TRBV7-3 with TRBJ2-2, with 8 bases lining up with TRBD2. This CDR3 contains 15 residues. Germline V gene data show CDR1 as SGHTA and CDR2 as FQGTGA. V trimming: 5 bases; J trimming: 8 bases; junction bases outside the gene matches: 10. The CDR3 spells CASSMGLGETGELFF. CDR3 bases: TGTGCCAGCAGCATGGGACTAGGAGAAACGGGGGAGCTGTTTTTT. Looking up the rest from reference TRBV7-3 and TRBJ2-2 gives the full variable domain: GAGVSQTPSNKVTEKGKYVELRCDPISGHTALYWYRQSLGQGPEFLIYFQGTGAADDSGLPNDRFFAVRPEGSVSTLKIQRTERGDSAVYLCASSMGLGETGELFFGEGSRLTVL.

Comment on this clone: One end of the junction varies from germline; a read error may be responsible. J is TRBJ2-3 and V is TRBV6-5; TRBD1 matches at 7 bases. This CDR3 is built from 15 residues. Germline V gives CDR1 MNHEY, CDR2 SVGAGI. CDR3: CASRYSGQNTDTQYF. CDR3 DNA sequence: TGTGCCAGCAGGTACTCGGGACAGAACACAGATACGCAGTATTTT.

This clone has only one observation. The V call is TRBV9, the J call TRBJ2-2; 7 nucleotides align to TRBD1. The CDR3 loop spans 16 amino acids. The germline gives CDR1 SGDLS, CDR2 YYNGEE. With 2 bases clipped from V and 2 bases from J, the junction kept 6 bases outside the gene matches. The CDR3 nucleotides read TGTGCCAGCAGCGTGAGGGACAGACTAAACACCGGGGAGCTGTTTTTT. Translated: CASSVRDRLNTGELFF.

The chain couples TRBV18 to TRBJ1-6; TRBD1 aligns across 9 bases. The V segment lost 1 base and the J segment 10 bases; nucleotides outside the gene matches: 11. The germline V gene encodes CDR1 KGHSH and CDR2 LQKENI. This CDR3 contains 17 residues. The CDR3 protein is CASSPRTTGTGKSPLHF. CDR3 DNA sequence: TGTGCCAGCTCACCACGAACAACCGGGACAGGGAAATCACCCCTCCACTTT.

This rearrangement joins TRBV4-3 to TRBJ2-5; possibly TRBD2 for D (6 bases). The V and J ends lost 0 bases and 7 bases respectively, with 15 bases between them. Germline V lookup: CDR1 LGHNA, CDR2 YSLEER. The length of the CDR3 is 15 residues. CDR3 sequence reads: CASSQDVSGRLTQYF. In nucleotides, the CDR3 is TGCGCCAGCAGCCAAGATGTGTCAGGGAGGCTGACCCAGTACTTC.

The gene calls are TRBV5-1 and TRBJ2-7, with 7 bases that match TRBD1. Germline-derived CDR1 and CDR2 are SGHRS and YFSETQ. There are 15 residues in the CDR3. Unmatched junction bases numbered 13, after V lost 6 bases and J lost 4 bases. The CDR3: CASTTGQAGTYEQYF. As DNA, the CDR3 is TGCGCCAGCACCACCGGACAGGCAGGTACATACGAGCAGTACTTC.

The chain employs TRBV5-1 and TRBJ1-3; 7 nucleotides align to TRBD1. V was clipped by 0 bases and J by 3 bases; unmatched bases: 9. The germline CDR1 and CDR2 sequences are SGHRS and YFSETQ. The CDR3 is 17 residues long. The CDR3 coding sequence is TGCGCCAGCAGCTTGGGAGGAGGGGGCAGTTTTGGAAACACCATATATTTT. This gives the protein CASSLGGGGSFGNTIYF.

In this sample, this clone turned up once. CDR3 region: CASSVMNTEAFF. DNA of the CDR3: TGTGCCAGCAGTGTCATGAACACTGAAGCTTTCTTT. The chain combines TRBV2 with TRBJ1-1; unclear D gene. Germline values: CDR1 SNHLY, CDR2 FYNNEI. V was cut by 4 bases and J by 0 bases, with 3 bases left in between. The CDR3 is made up of 12 amino acids.

In DNA, the CDR3 is TGTGCCAGTCAATATAGCCTCGGGGGGACAGGGGGGTTTGAGCAGTTCTTC. It is translated as CASQYSLGGTGGFEQFF. This rearrangement joins TRBV19 to TRBJ2-1; 11 bases align to TRBD1. The germline CDR1 and CDR2 sequences are LNHDA and SQIVND (reference sequence). The CDR3 runs to 17 residues. The trim removed 8 bases at V and 9 bases at J, leaving 18 bases unmatched.

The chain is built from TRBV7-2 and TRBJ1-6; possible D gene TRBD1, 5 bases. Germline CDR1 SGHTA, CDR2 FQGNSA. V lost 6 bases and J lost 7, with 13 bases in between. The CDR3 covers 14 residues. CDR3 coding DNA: TGTGCCAGCAGTCCGACAGTTTTGAATTCACCCCTCCACTTT. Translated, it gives CASSPTVLNSPLHF.

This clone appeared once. The DNA of the CDR3 is TGTGCCAGCTCACCAAACCAAGGGACAGGCATGAACACTGAAGCTTTCTTT. It is translated as CASSPNQGTGMNTEAFF. The rearrangement uses TRBV18 and TRBJ1-1; 8 nucleotides match TRBD1. CDR1 is KGHSH and CDR2 is LQKENI in the germline V gene. V trimming: 2 bases; J trimming: 0 bases; junction bases outside the gene matches: 8. The CDR3 is made up of 17 amino acids.

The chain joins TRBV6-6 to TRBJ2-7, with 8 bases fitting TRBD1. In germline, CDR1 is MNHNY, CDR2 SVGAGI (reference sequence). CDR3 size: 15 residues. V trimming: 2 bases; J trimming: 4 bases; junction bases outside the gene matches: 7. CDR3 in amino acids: CASSYPGTGPYEQYF. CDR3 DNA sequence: TGTGCCAGCAGTTACCCCGGGACAGGACCTTACGAGCAGTACTTC.

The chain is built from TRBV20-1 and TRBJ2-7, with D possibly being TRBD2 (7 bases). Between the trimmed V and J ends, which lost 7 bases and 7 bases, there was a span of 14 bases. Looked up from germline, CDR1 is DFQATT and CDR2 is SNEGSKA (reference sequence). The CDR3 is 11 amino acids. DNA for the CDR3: TGCAGTGGAAACAGGGAGGGGGAGCAGTACTTC. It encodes CSGNREGEQYF.

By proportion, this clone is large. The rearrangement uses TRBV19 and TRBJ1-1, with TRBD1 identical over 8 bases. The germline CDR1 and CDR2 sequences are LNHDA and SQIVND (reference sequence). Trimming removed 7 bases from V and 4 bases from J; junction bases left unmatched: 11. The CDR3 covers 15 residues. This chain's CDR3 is CASTDGQGAITEAFF. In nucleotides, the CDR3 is TGTGCCAGTACGGATGGGCAGGGGGCTATCACTGAAGCTTTCTTT.